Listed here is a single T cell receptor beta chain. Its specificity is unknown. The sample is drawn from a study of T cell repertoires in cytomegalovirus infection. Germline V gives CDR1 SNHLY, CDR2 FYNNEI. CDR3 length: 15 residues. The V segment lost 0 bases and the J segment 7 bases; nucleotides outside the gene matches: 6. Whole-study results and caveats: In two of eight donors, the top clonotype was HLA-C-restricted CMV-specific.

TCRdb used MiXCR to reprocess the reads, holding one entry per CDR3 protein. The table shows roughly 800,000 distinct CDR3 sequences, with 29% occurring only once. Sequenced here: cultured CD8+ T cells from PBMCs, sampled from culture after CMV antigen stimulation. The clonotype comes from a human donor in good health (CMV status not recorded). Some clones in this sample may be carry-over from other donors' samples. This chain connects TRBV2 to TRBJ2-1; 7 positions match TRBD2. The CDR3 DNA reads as TGTGCCAGCAGTGAAGCCCCGACTAGCAGGAATGAGCAGTTCTTC. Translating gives CASSEAPTSRNEQFF.